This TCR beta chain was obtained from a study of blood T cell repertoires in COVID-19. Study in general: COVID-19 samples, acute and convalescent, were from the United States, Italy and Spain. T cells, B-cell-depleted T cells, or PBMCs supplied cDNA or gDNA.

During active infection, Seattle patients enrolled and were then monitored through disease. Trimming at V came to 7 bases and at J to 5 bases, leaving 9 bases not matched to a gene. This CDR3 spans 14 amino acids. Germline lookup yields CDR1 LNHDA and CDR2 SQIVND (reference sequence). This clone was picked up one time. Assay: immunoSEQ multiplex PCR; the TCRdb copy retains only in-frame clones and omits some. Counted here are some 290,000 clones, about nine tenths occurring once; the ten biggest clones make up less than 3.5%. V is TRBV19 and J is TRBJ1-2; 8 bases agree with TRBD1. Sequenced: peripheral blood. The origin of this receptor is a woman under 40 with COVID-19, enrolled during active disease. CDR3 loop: CASKRTGLGYGYTF. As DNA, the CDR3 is TGTGCCAGTAAAAGGACAGGGTTAGGGTATGGCTACACCTTC. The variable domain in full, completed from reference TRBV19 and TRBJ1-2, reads DGGITQSPKYLFRKEGQNVTLSCEQNLNHDAMYWYRQDPGQGLRLIYYSQIVNDFQKGDIAEGYSVSREKKESFPLTVTSAQKNPTAFYLCASKRTGLGYGYTFGSGTRLTVV.